This TCR beta chain originates from a study of blood T cell repertoires in COVID-19. Study information: Both acute and convalescent COVID-19 samples were obtained from the United States, Italy and Spain. PBMCs, B-cell-depleted T cells, or T cells were the source of the cDNA or gDNA that made up the material.

Germline V gene data show CDR1 as MNHEY and CDR2 as SVGAGI. Trimming at V came to 6 bases and at J to 2 bases, leaving 7 bases not matched to a gene. This CDR3 contains 15 residues. Study processing details: Scientists estimated how many nucleated cells there were by amplifying reference gene primers. Generated by immunoSEQ multiplex PCR, the TCRdb table keeps only in-frame clones and is missing some. The DNA was the basis for D and trimming; V, J and clone size are from that table. The sample lists about 140,000 clones, 82% occurring once. This receptor was obtained from a woman over 75 with acute or convalescent COVID-19. Material for sequencing was peripheral blood. The rearrangement uses TRBV6-5 and TRBJ1-5; 7 bases are shared with TRBD1. CDR3 loop: CASRPRQGGNQPQHF. DNA for the CDR3: TGTGCCAGCAGACCACGACAGGGTGGCAATCAGCCCCAGCATTTT.